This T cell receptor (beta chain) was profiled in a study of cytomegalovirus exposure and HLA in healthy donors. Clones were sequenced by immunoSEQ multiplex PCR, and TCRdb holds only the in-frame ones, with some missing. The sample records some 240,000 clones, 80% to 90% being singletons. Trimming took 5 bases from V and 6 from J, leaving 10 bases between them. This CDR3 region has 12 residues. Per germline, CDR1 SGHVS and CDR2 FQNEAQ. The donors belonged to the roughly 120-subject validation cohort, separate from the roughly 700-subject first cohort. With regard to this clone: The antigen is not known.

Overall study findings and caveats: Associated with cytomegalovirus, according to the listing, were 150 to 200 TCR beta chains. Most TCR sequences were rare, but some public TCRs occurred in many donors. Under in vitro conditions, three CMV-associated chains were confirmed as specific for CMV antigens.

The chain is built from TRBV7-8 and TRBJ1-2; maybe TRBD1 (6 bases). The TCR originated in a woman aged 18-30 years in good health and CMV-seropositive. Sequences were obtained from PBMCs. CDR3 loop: CASSASGDGYTF. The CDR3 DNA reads TGTGCCAGCAGCGCGTCAGGGGATGGCTACACCTTC.